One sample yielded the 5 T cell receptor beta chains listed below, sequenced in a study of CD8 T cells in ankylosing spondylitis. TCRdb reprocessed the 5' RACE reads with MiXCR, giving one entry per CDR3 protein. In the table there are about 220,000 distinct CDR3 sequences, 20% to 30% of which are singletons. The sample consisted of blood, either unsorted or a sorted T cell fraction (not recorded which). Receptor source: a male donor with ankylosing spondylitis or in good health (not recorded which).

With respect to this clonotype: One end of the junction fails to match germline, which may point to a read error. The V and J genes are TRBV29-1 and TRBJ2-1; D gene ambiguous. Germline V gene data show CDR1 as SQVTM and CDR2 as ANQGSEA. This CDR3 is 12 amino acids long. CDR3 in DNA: TGCAGCGTCCTCGTCAGATACAATAAGCAGTTCTTC. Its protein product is CSVLVRYNKQFF.

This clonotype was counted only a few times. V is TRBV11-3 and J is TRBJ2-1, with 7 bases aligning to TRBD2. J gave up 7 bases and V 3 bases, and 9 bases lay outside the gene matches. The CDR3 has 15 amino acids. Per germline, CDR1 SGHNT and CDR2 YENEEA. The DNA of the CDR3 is TGTGCCAGCAGCTTGGGGACTATCAATGCAAATGAGCAGTTCTTC. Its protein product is CASSLGTINANEQFF. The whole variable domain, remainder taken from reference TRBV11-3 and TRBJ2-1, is EAGVVQSPRYKIIEKKQPVAFWCNPISGHNTLYWYLQNLGQGPELLIRYENEEAVDDSQLPKDRFSAERLKGVDSTLKIQPAELGDSAVYLCASSLGTINANEQFFGPGTRLTVL.

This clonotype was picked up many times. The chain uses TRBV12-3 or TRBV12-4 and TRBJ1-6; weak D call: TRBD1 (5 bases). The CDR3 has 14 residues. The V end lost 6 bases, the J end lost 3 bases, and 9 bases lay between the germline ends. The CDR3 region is CASRDSSYNSPLHF. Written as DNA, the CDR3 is TGTGCCAGCAGAGACAGCAGCTATAATTCACCCCTCCACTTT.

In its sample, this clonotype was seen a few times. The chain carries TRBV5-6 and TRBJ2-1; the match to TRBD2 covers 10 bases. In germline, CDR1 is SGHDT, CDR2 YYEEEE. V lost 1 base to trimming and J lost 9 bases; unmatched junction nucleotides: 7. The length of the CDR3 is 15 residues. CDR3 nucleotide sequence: TGTGCCAGCAGCTTGTTCCAGCGGGAGGGCCGTGAGCAGTTCTTC. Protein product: CASSLFQREGREQFF.

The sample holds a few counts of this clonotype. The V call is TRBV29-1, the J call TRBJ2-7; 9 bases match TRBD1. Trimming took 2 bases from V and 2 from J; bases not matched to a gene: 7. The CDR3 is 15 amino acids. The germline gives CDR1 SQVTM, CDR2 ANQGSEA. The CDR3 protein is CSVERLTGGTYEQYF. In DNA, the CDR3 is TGCAGCGTTGAAAGGCTGACAGGGGGAACCTACGAGCAGTACTTC.